The 32 T cell receptor beta chains in this list originate from one sample, sequenced in a study of prognosis after radiotherapy for stage I lung cancer. Two-round multiplex PCR on genomic DNA was the method by which TCR beta CDR3 was amplified. Primers specific to each TRBV and TRBJ gene were used in first-round PCR. TCRdb fed the multiplex PCR reads into MiXCR, producing one record per CDR3 protein. Among more than 30,000 distinct CDR3 sequences, 35% to 45% were seen once, and the ten largest hold 15%. The input for sequencing was PBMCs, taken before or after stereotactic body radiation therapy (not recorded which). The receptors were sampled from a donor aged 50 or older with non-small cell lung cancer.

This clonotype was observed many times. The chain uses TRBV20-1 and TRBJ2-7; 7 positions agree with TRBD2. Germline V gene lookup returns CDR1 DFQATT and CDR2 SNEGSKA (reference sequence). The trim removed 3 bases at V and 5 bases at J, leaving 10 bases unmatched. The CDR3 is made up of 14 amino acids. CDR3 in amino acids: CSARGRGWEHEQYF. The DNA for the CDR3 is TGCAGTGCTAGGGGGAGGGGATGGGAGCACGAGCAGTACTTC.

The CDR3 coding sequence is TGTGCCGGCATCTTTGGGACCCTTGGGGTCACCCAGTACTTC. The encoded protein is CAGIFGTLGVTQYF. This chain links TRBV12-3 or TRBV12-4 with TRBJ2-5; perhaps D is TRBD1 or TRBD2 (5 bases each). The ends were cut back, 11 bases at V and 8 bases at J, with 24 bases in the middle. This CDR3 has 14 residues.

This clonotype was seen ten or more times. The CDR3 reads CSARDSVVKAYQETQYF. For the CDR3, the DNA is TGCAGTGCTAGAGATTCGGTGGTCAAGGCCTACCAAGAGACCCAGTACTTC. V usage is TRBV20-1 and J usage is TRBJ2-5, with no clear D. The CDR3 contains 17 residues. Germline CDR1 is DFQATT and CDR2 is SNEGSKA (reference sequence). V lost 0 bases and J 0 bases, leaving 17 bases between the germline ends.

This clonotype has at least ten counts. The V gene is TRBV19, the J gene TRBJ1-3; D is perhaps TRBD1 (6 bases). Germline V lookup: CDR1 LNHDA, CDR2 SQIVND (reference sequence). The ends were cut back, 9 bases at V and 4 bases at J, with 13 bases in the middle. This CDR3 has 13 amino acids. CDR3 in amino acids: CASTRTVGNTIYF. The CDR3, as DNA: TGTGCCAGCACCCGGACAGTCGGAAACACCATATATTTT.

This clonotype was seen repeatedly, ten times or more. V is TRBV2 and J is TRBJ2-7, with 11 positions matching TRBD2. V was clipped by 10 bases and J by 1 base; unmatched bases: 3. Germline V gene data show CDR1 as SNHLY and CDR2 as FYNNEI. CDR3 length: 13 residues. The CDR3 region is CAILAGGSYEQYF. CDR3 sequence (DNA): TGTGCCATCTTAGCGGGAGGGTCCTACGAGCAGTACTTC.

On this clonotype: A read error is possible here, since a much larger clone lies one base away. The rearrangement uses TRBV24-1 and TRBJ2-7; tentative D call: TRBD2 (6 bases). The CDR3 is 13 amino acids. The germline CDR1 and CDR2 sequences are KGHDR and SFDVKD. V lost 9 bases, J lost 4 bases, and 15 bases lay in between. CDR3 amino acids: CATGGGPEYEQYF. CDR3 in DNA: TGTGCCACCGGTGGAGGGCCTGAGTACGAGCAGTACTTC.

There are many counts of this clonotype. The chain has TRBV20-1 and TRBJ2-3; D is uncertain. Deletions cut 3 bases from V and 1 base from J, with 17 bases between. The germline V gene has CDR1 DFQATT and CDR2 SNEGSKA (reference sequence). This CDR3 is built from 16 residues. The CDR3 bases are TGCAGTGCTAGTCTGGCCTCACGGGCCCGCACAGATACGCAGTATTTT. It encodes CSASLASRARTDTQYF.

This clonotype was observed at least ten times. V gene TRBV6-4 combines with J gene TRBJ2-3; the match to TRBD2 covers 8 bases. CDR3 size: 15 residues. Germline V gene lookup returns CDR1 MRHNA and CDR2 SNTAGT. The V segment lost 3 bases and the J segment 2 bases; nucleotides outside the gene matches: 4. The CDR3 protein is CASSEGRGDTDTQYF. CDR3 in DNA: TGTGCCAGCAGTGAGGGGCGGGGGGACACAGATACGCAGTATTTT.

V is TRBV3-1 and J is TRBJ1-5; D remains ambiguous. The V gene's germline CDR1 is LGHDT and CDR2 YNNKEL (reference sequence). This CDR3 is 13 amino acids long. V dropped 0 bases and J dropped 6 bases, with 6 bases sitting between them. The CDR3 DNA reads TGTGCCAGCAGCCAAGATAGGGCTCAGCCCCAGCATTTT. Translation gives CASSQDRAQPQHF.

The chain couples TRBV6-2 or TRBV6-3 to TRBJ1-5; D remains unclear. Germline V gene lookup returns CDR1 MNHEY and CDR2 SVGEGT. CDR3 length: 13 residues. CDR3 residues: CAITLKESQPQHF. The CDR3 nucleotides are TGTGCTATCACTTTAAAGGAGAGTCAGCCCCAGCATTTT.

This clonotype was counted many times. V gene TRBV5-1 combines with J gene TRBJ2-2, with D perhaps TRBD2 (6 bases). Trimming shortened V by 0 bases and J by 4 bases, and 10 bases separated the two germline ends. Germline V gene lookup returns CDR1 SGHRS and CDR2 YFSETQ. The CDR3 runs to 15 residues. This chain's CDR3 is CASSLVGSGTGELFF. The CDR3 DNA sequence: TGCGCCAGCAGCTTGGTCGGGAGCGGCACCGGGGAGCTGTTTTTT.

On this clonotype itself: A much larger clone lies a single base off, so this may be a read error. This chain joins TRBV10-3 and TRBJ1-1; a weak D match, TRBD1 (5 bases). The CDR3 spans 13 residues. CDR1 is ENHRY and CDR2 is SYGVKD in the germline V gene. Trimming cost V 7 bases and J 8 bases, with 17 bases left between them. CDR3 residues: CAIISAGRGEAFF. The CDR3, as DNA: TGTGCCATCATTTCGGCCGGCCGGGGCGAAGCTTTCTTT.

On this clonotype: Only one base separates this from a far larger clonotype, so it likely reflects a read error. The J gene is TRBJ2-7, the V gene TRBV7-2; no clear D. With 5 bases removed from V and 0 bases from J, the gap between germline ends came to 11 bases. Germline-derived CDR1 and CDR2 are SGHTA and FQGNSA. This CDR3 is built from 14 residues. CDR3 coding DNA: TGTGCCAGCAGCATCCGGTACAACTCCTACGAGCAGTACTTC. Protein: CASSIRYNSYEQYF.

At least ten counts were recorded for this clonotype. V and J are TRBV6-5 and TRBJ2-7, with D possibly TRBD2 on 6 matching bases. The CDR3 sequence is 11 residues long. Germline V gene sequence: CDR1 MNHEY, CDR2 SVGAGI. V was trimmed by 2 bases and J by 7 bases, leaving 6 bases between them. CDR3 coding DNA: TGTGCCAGCAGTTACGGAGGGGAGCAGTACTTC. As protein: CASSYGGEQYF.

The V gene is TRBV6-1, the J gene TRBJ1-5; D is possibly TRBD1 (6 bases). Germline V gene data show CDR1 as MNHNS and CDR2 as SASEGT. V shed 6 bases and J shed 2 bases, with 14 bases lying between them. The CDR3 length is 15 residues. CDR3 DNA: TGTGCCAGCAGGGACCGACAGGCTCGCAATCAGCCCCAGCATTTT. This encodes CASRDRQARNQPQHF.

This clonotype was seen ten or more times. The chain is built from TRBV4-2 and TRBJ1-4; D perhaps matches TRBD1 (5 bases). V was shortened by 4 bases and J by 7 bases, with 13 bases between the two germline ends. The CDR3 contains 14 residues. The V gene's germline CDR1 is LGHNA and CDR2 YNFKEQ. CDR3 bases: TGTGCCAGCAGCCGGGGCAGGGAGGGTGAAAAACTGTTTTTT. Protein sequence: CASSRGREGEKLFF.

On this clonotype itself: With only one base between it and a far larger clone, this is likely a read error. The chain joins TRBV6-9 to TRBJ2-7; D is unresolved. V was cut by 7 bases and J by 9 bases, with 37 bases left in between. Germline values: CDR1 MNHGY, CDR2 SVAAGI. The CDR3 loop spans 19 amino acids. CDR3 sequence reads: CASIYPNKVPYRSSFGQYF. The DNA for the CDR3 is TGTGCCAGCATTTACCCAAACAAAGTTCCTTACCGAAGCTCGTTTGGGCAGTACTTC.

This clonotype was seen a few times. A far more abundant clone sits one base away, making this likely a read error. V gene TRBV6-5 combines with J gene TRBJ1-2, with D perhaps TRBD1 (5 bases). Trimming pared 2 bases from V and 6 bases from J, leaving 16 bases between. The CDR3 runs 15 residues. Germline loops: CDR1 MNHEY, CDR2 SVGAGI. The CDR3: CASSYRANSGNGYTF. For the CDR3, the DNA is TGTGCCAGCAGTTACAGGGCGAATTCAGGGAATGGCTACACCTTC.

Ten or more counts support this clonotype. The chain joins TRBV7-2 to TRBJ1-6, with D perhaps TRBD1 (5 bases). V lost 4 bases and J 7 bases, leaving 17 bases between the germline ends. From germline, CDR1 is SGHTA and CDR2 FQGNSA. This CDR3 is 16 amino acids long. CDR3 nucleotide sequence: TGTGCCAGCAGCTCCCCCCCCGGGACCGAAAATTCACCCCTCCACTTT. Translated, it gives CASSSPPGTENSPLHF.

This chain uses TRBV27 with TRBJ2-5; TRBD1 matches at 8 bases. The V and J ends lost 6 bases and 5 bases, in that order; junction bases with no gene match: 11. Germline loops: CDR1 MNHEY, CDR2 SMNVEV (reference sequence). This CDR3 is 15 amino acids long. DNA for the CDR3: TGTGCCAGCAGCTTTGCTGGACAGGGCTTGGAGACCCAGTACTTC. The encoded protein is CASSFAGQGLETQYF.

At least ten counts were recorded for this clonotype. The chain uses TRBV6-5 and TRBJ2-3; 13 nucleotides align to TRBD2. This CDR3 contains 18 residues. Losses at the gene ends were 2 bases for V and 2 bases for J; bases not matched to a gene: 7. Germline V lookup: CDR1 MNHEY, CDR2 SVGAGI. The CDR3 region is CASSYVPGTSGDTDTQYF. Written as DNA, the CDR3 is TGTGCCAGCAGTTACGTTCCCGGGACTAGCGGGGACACAGATACGCAGTATTTT.

The chain employs TRBV15 and TRBJ2-7, with 8 bases fitting TRBD1. Germline CDR1 LNHNV, CDR2 YYDKDF (reference sequence). With 4 bases clipped from V and 5 bases from J, the junction kept 7 bases outside the gene matches. CDR3 length: 14 residues. DNA for the CDR3: TGTGCCACCAGCACCTTCGGACAGGGAAACGAGCAGTACTTC. This encodes CATSTFGQGNEQYF. The variable domain in full, with the rest retrieved from reference TRBV15 and TRBJ2-7, is DAMVIQNPRYQVTQFGKPVTLSCSQTLNHNVMYWYQQKSSQAPKLLFHYYDKDFNNEADTPDNFQSRRPNTSFCFLDIRSPGLGDTAMYLCATSTFGQGNEQYFGPGTRLTVT.

At least ten counts were recorded for this clonotype. This could be a read error, since a much larger clone is one nucleotide away. The V call is TRBV6-2 or TRBV6-3, the J call TRBJ2-5, with D perhaps matching TRBD2 (6 bases). Trimming pared 4 bases from V and 5 bases from J, leaving 17 bases between. Germline lookup yields CDR1 MNHEY and CDR2 SVGEGT. This CDR3 comprises 15 residues. The CDR3 protein is CASSCSNGGWETQYF. The DNA of the CDR3 is TGTGCCAGCAGTTGTTCCAACGGGGGTTGGGAGACCCAGTACTTC.

This clonotype has a count of ten or more. This rearrangement joins TRBV20-1 to TRBJ1-6; no clear D gene. Germline CDR1 is DFQATT and CDR2 is SNEGSKA (reference sequence). This CDR3 region has 16 residues. Between the trimmed V and J ends, which lost 1 base and 3 bases, there was a span of 13 bases. CDR3 region: CSARVYGVFYNSPLHF. In DNA form, the CDR3 reads TGCAGTGCTAGAGTCTATGGGGTCTTCTATAATTCACCCCTCCACTTT.

This clonotype showed up many times. The J gene is TRBJ1-4, the V gene TRBV28; TRBD1 is a possible D gene (5 bases). The CDR3 runs to 14 residues. The germline CDR1 and CDR2 sequences are MDHEN and SYDVKM. With 4 bases removed from V and 7 bases from J, the gap between germline ends came to 13 bases. DNA for the CDR3: TGTGCCAGCAGTTCCAGGGCGTTAGGTGAAAAACTGTTTTTT. Translated, it gives CASSSRALGEKLFF.

Points on this clonotype: This is likely an artifact of a read error, given a far larger clone one base away. The chain has TRBV6-4 and TRBJ1-1, with D perhaps matching TRBD1 (5 bases). The CDR3 sequence is 12 residues long. The germline V gene has CDR1 MRHNA and CDR2 SNTAGT. CDR3 DNA: TGTGCCAGCAGTCAAGGGGTCACTGAAGTTTTCTTT. Protein sequence: CASSQGVTEVFF.

This clonotype has at least ten counts. The V and J genes are TRBV7-9 and TRBJ2-7; D not resolved. V was clipped by 8 bases and J by 2 bases, with 10 bases between them. Per the germline V gene, CDR1 is SEHNR and CDR2 is FQNEAQ (reference sequence). CDR3 length: 12 residues. The CDR3 loop is CASGSFTYEQYF. DNA of the CDR3: TGTGCCAGCGGGTCGTTTACCTACGAGCAGTACTTC.

This clonotype was detected only once. This rearrangement joins TRBV2 to TRBJ1-1; D is ambiguous. The V gene lost 6 bases and the J gene lost 3 bases, with 20 bases spanning the gap. Germline V CDR1 and CDR2: SNHLY, FYNNEI. The CDR3 is made up of 16 amino acids. CDR3 in amino acids: CASSEAVGRSYTEAFF. The DNA of the CDR3 is TGTGCCAGCAGCGAGGCCGTGGGGAGGTCGTACACTGAAGCTTTCTTT.

This clonotype was counted at least ten times. A read error may be the cause here, since a much bigger clone is one base away. This chain connects TRBV6-4 to TRBJ1-6; TRBD1 matches at 9 bases. Germline CDR1 is MRHNA and CDR2 is SNTAGT. The CDR3 has 17 amino acids. CDR3 DNA sequence: TGTGCCAGCATCCCCGGGGGGGACAGGGTCTTTAATCCACCCCTCCACTTT. This codes for CASIPGGDRVFNPPLHF.

This clonotype was counted many times. The V gene is TRBV6-1, the J gene TRBJ1-4, with 8 bases aligning to TRBD1. Germline V CDR1 and CDR2: MNHNS, SASEGT. The CDR3 has 15 residues. The junction had 6 bases not matched to a gene; V was cut back by 6 bases and J by 3 bases. The CDR3 DNA follows: TGTGCCAGCAGGGTACAGGGGGTGGCTAATGAAAAACTGTTTTTT. It specifies CASRVQGVANEKLFF.

This clonotype came up many times. The CDR3 region has the DNA TGTGCCAGCAGCCGGACTCCAGTCTCCTACAATGAGCAGTTCTTC. It yields the protein CASSRTPVSYNEQFF. The chain couples TRBV5-6 to TRBJ2-1; D might be TRBD2 (5 bases). Trimming took off 4 bases at V and 0 bases at J, with 11 bases between the two ends. The CDR3 is made up of 15 amino acids. Germline CDR1 reads SGHDT; CDR2 reads YYEEEE.

To note about this clonotype: A junction boundary mismatches the germline segment, possibly from a read error. This chain connects TRBV20-1 to TRBJ2-6; 12 bases line up with TRBD1. This CDR3 contains 19 residues. Germline CDR1 reads DFQATT; CDR2 reads SNEGSKA (reference sequence). DNA of the CDR3: TGCAGTGCTATACCCAACCTGGGACAGGGGGCAGCTGGGGCCAACGCCCTGACTTTC. Its translation: CSAIPNLGQGAAGANALTF.